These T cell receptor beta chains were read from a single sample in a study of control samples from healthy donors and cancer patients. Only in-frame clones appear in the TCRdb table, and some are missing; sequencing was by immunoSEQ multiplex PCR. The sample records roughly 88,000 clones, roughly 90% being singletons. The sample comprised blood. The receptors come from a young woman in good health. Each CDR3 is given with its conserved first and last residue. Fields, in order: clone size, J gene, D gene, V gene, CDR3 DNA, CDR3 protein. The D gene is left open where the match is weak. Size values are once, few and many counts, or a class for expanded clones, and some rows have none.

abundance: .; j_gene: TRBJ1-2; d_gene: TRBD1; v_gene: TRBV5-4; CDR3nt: TGTGCCAGCAGCCCTGGGACAGGGGGTGGCTACACCTTC; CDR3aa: CASSPGTGGGYTF
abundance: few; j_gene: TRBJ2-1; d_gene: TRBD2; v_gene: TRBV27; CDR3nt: TGTGCCAGCAGATACCCGCGGGGGGGGGTTAATGAGCAGTTCTTC; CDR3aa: CASRYPRGGVNEQFF
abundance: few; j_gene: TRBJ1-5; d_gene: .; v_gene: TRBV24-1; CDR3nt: TGTGCCACCAGTGATTTGCGGAATCATGGCTGGGGCAGCAATCAGCCCCAGCATTTT; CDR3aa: CATSDLRNHGWGSNQPQHF
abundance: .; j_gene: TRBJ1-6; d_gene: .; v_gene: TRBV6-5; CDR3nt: TGTGCCAGCAATGGAGGGGCATTTTCACCCCTCCACTTT; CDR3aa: CASNGGAFSPLHF
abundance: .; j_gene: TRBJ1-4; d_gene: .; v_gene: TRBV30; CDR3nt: TGTGCCTGGAGTCCATCCCTCATCGGGTATAATGAAAAACTGTTTTTT; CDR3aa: CAWSPSLIGYNEKLFF
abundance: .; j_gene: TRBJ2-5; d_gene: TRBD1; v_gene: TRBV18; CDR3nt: TGTGCCAGCGGACCCCGGGACAGGGAAGAGACCCAGTACTTC; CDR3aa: CASGPRDREETQYF
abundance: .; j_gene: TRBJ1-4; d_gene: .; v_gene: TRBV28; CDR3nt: TGTGCCAGCAGTCATAGGGGGGATAATGAAAAACTGTTTTTT; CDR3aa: CASSHRGDNEKLFF
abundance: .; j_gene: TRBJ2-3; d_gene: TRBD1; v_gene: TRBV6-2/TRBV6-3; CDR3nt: TGTGCCAGCAGTCCCGGGACAGGCAAGTATTTT; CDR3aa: CASSPGTGKYF
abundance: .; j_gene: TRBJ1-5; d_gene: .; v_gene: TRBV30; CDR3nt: TGTGCCTGGAGTGCTTTAAACCTTGGCAATCAGCCCCAGCATTTT; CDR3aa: CAWSALNLGNQPQHF
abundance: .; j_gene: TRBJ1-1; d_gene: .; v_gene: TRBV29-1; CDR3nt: TGCAGCGTTCAGGACACTGTCTATTTGAACACTGAAGCTTTCTTT; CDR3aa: CSVQDTVYLNTEAFF
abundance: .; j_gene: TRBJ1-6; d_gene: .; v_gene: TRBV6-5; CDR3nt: TGTGCCAGCAGTTACGGGGCAGAGGCCTATAATTCACCCCTCCACTTT; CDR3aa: CASSYGAEAYNSPLHF
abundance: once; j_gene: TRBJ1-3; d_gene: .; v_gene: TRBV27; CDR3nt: TGTGCCAGCAGTTCCGGACTTGGAGGGAACACCATATATTTT; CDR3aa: CASSSGLGGNTIYF
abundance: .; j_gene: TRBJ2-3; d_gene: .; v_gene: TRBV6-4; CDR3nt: TGTGCCAGCAGTGCCCACGATAGCACAGATACGCAGTATTTT; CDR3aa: CASSAHDSTDTQYF
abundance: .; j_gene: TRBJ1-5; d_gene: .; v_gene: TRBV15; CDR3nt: TGTGCCACCAGCAGTGGACAGTATAGCAATCAGCCCCAGCATTTT; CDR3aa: CATSSGQYSNQPQHF
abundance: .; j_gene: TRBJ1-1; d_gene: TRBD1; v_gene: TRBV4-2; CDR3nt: TGTGCCAGCAGCCCGGGACAGGGTTTGAACACTGAAGCTTTCTTT; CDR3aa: CASSPGQGLNTEAFF
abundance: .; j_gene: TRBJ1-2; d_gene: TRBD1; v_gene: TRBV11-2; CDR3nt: TGTGCCAGCAGCTCGCTCGGACAGGACCCGAACTATGGCTACACCTTC; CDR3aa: CASSSLGQDPNYGYTF
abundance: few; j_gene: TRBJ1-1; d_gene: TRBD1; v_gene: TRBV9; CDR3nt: TGTGCCAGCAGCGTAGGGACCAGAACAGGGGGCAGCGACACTGAAGCTTTCTTT; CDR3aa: CASSVGTRTGGSDTEAFF
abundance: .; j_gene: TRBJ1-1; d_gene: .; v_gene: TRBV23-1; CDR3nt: TGCGCCAGCAGTCAATCCCTCGGGGGGCCCAAGGGGGAGGAAACTGAAGCTTTCTTT; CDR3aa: CASSQSLGGPKGEETEAFF
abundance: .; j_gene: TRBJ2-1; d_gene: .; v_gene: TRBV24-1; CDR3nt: TGTGCCACCAACAAAGGAGCCTCCTACAATGAGCAGTTCTTC; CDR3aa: CATNKGASYNEQFF
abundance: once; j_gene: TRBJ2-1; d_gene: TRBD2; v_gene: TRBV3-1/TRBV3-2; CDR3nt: TGTGCCAGCAGCCAAGATAGATTAGCTAGCGGGAGAATAAATGAGCAGTTCTTC; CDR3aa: CASSQDRLASGRINEQFF
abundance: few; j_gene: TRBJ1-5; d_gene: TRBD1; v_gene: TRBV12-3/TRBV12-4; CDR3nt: TGTGCCAGCAGTCGACAGGGACATCAGCCCCAGCATTTT; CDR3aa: CASSRQGHQPQHF
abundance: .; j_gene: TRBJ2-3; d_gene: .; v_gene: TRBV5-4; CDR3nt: TGTGCCAGCAGCTTCGAGGGCTCAGATACGCAGTATTTT; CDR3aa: CASSFEGSDTQYF
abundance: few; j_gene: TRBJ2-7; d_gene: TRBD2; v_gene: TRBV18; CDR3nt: TGTGCCAGCTCACCACGGGCTAGCGGGAGTTACGAGCAGTACTTC; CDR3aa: CASSPRASGSYEQYF
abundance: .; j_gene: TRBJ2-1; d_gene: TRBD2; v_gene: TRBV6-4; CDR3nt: TGTGCCAGCAGTGAGCGGGAGGGCCCCTACAATGAGCAGTTCTTC; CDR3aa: CASSEREGPYNEQFF
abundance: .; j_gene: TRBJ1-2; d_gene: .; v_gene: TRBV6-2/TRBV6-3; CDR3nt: TGTGCCAGCAGTTGGAGCGGAACGACGATCTATGGCTACACCTTC; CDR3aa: CASSWSGTTIYGYTF
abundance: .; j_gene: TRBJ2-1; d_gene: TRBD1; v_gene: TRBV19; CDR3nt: TGTGCCAGTAGTAAAGCCCCCGGACAGGGCTCCTACAATGAGCAGTTCTTC; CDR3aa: CASSKAPGQGSYNEQFF
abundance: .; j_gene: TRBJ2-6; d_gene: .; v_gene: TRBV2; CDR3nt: TGTGCCAGCAGTGAAGCCTCAGGGGCTGGGGCCAACGTCCTGACTTTC; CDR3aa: CASSEASGAGANVLTF
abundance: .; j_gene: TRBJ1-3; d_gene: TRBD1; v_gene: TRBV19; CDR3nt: TGTGCCAGTAGTATATCGTCCCGACAGGGTCGCTCTGGAAACACCATATATTTT; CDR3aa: CASSISSRQGRSGNTIYF
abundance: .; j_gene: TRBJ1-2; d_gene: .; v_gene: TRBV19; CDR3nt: TGTGCCAGTAGTATGGGACTCCGGGATCAGGCGGACTATGGCTACACCTTC; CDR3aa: CASSMGLRDQADYGYTF
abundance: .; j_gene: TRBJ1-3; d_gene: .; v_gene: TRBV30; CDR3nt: TGTGCCTGGAGAAGACTCAGGGGAACTGGAAACACCATATATTTT; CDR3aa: CAWRRLRGTGNTIYF
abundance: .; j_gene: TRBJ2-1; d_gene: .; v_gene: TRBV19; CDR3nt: TGTGCCAGTAGTATCTATCGGGACAATGAGCAGTTCTTC; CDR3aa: CASSIYRDNEQFF
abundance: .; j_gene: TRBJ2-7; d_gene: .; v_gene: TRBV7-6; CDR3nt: TGTGCCAGCAGCTTAACGGGGGGACAGATCATCGCCTACGAGCAGTACTTC; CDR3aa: CASSLTGGQIIAYEQYF
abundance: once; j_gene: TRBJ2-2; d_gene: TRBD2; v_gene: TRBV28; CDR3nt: TGTGCCAGCAGTTTATCGGGAGGTGGGAACACCGGGGAGCTGTTTTTT; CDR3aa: CASSLSGGGNTGELFF
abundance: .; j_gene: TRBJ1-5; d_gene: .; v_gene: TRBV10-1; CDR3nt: TGCGCCAGCATCAACCCGGGGGGGCTAAAGAGCAATCAGCCCCAGCATTTT; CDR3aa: CASINPGGLKSNQPQHF
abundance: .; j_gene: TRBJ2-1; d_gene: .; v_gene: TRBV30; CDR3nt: TGTGCCTGGAGTCCCCGGCCCAATGAGCAGTTCTTC; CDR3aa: CAWSPRPNEQFF
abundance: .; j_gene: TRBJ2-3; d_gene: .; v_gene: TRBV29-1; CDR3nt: TGCAGCTTCACCTTGGGACAGCTCGACTGGAGGGCAGATACGCAGTATTTT; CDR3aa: CSFTLGQLDWRADTQYF
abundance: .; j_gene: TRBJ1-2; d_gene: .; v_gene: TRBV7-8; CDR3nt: TGTGCCAGCACCCGTGGGAACCGCGACTACACCTTC; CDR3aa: CASTRGNRDYTF
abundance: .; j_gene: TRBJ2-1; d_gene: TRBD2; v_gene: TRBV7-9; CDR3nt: TGTGCCAGCAGCTTAGAACTGCGGGAGGAGTCTCGTGAGCAGTTCTTC; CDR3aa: CASSLELREESREQFF
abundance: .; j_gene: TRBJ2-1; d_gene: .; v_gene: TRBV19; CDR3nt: TGTGCCAGTAGTCGGTGGGGTAGCGGAAGGAGCTCCTACAATGAGCAGTTCTTC; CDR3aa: CASSRWGSGRSSYNEQFF
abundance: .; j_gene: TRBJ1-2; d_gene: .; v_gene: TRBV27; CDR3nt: TGTGCCAGCAGTTCCCCAAAGTCCGGGGATAGTGGTAACTATGGCTACACCTTC; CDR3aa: CASSSPKSGDSGNYGYTF
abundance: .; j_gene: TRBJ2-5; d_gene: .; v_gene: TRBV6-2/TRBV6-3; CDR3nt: TGTGCCAGCAGCCACGGGACGACCCAGTACTTC; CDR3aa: CASSHGTTQYF
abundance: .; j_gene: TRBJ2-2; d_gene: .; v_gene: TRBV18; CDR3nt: TGTGCCAGCTCACCGCCGTCCCGGAACACCGGGGAGCTGTTTTTT; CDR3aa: CASSPPSRNTGELFF
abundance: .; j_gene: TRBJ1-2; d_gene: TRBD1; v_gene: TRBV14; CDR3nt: TGTGCCAGCAGCCAAGGTCCGGGACAGGGGGCTAACTATGGCTACACCTTC; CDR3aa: CASSQGPGQGANYGYTF
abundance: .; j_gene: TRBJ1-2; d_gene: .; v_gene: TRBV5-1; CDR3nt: TGCGCCAGCAGCTTGGCCCGAACGGATGGCTACACCTTC; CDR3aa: CASSLARTDGYTF
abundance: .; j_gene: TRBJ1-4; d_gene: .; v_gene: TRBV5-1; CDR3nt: TGCGCCAGCAGCCCTCGTTCGTCGGGCGAAAAACTGTTTTTT; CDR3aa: CASSPRSSGEKLFF
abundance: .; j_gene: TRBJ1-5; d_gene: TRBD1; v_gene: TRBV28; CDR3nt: TGTGCCAGCAGTCCCTCGGCAGGGGGCTATCAGCCCCAGCATTTT; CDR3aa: CASSPSAGGYQPQHF
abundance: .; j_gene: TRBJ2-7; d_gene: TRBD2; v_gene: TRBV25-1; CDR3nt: TGTGCCAGCAAAGCGGGAGACTACGAGCAGTACTTC; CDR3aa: CASKAGDYEQYF
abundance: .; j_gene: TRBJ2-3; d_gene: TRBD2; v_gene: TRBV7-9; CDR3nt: TGTGCCAGCAGCCTCGTAACTAGCGGGGGCCCTCGGGATACGCAGTATTTT; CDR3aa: CASSLVTSGGPRDTQYF
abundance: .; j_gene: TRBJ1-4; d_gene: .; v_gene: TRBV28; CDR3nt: TGTGCCAGCAGTTTTAAAGGGGCTAATGAAAAACTGTTTTTT; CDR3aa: CASSFKGANEKLFF
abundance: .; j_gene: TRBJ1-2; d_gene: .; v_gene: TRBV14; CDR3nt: TGTGCCAGCAGCCAAGGTCGGCTGAAATCCTATGGCTACACCTTC; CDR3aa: CASSQGRLKSYGYTF
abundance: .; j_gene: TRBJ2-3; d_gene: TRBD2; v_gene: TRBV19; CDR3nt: TGTGCCACCAAGCAAGGCCGTGTTCGGGGGGGAGATACGCAGTATTTT; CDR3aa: CATKQGRVRGGDTQYF
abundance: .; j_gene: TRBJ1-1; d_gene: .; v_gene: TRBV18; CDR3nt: TGTGCCAGCTCACCATCAACGCGCGGAGGGGCACATAACACTGAAGCTTTCTTT; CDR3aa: CASSPSTRGGAHNTEAFF
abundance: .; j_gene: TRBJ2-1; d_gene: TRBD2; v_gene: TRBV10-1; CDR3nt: TGCGCCAGCAGTAGCGGGGGGGCCGGTCACAATGAGCAGTTCTTC; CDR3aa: CASSSGGAGHNEQFF
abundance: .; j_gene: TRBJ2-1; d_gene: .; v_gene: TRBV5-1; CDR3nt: TGCGCCAGCGCCAGAAAGAACCCGGCCGGGAATGAGCAGTTCTTC; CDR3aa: CASARKNPAGNEQFF
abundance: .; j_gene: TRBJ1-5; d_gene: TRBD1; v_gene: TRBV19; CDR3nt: TGTGCCAGTAGTATAGCCGGTCAGGGGGGGGATCAGCCCCAGCATTTT; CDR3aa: CASSIAGQGGDQPQHF
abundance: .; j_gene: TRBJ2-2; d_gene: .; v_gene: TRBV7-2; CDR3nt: TGTGCCAGCAGCTTAGTTCACAACTCGAACACCGGGGAGCTGTTTTTT; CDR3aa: CASSLVHNSNTGELFF
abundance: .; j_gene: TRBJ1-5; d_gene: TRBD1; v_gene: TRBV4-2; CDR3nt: TGTGCCAGCAGCCCACAGGGGACGAGCAATCAGCCCCAGCATTTT; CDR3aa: CASSPQGTSNQPQHF
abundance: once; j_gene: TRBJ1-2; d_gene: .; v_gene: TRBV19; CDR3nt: TGTGCCAGTAGTATAGGGGGGGCCCATGGCTACACCTTC; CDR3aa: CASSIGGAHGYTF